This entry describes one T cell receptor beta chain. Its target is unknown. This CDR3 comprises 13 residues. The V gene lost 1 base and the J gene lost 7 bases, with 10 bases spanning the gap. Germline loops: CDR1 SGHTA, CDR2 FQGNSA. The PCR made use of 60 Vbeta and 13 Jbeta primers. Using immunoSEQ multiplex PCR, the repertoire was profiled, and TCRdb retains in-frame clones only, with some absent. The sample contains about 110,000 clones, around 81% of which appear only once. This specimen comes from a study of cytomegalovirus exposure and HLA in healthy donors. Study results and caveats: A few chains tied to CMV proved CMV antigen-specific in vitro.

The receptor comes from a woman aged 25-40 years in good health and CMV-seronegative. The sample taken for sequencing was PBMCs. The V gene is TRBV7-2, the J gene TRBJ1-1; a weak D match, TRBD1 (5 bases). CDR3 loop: CASSLDRQIEAFF. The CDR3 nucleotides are TGTGCCAGCAGCTTAGACCGACAGATTGAAGCTTTCTTT.